The 27 T cell receptor beta chains below all came from one sample that was sequenced in a study of blood T cell repertoires in COVID-19. Measured with immunoSEQ multiplex PCR; TCRdb has only the in-frame clones, and not every one. This table has 100,000 to 150,000 clones, over 75% appearing once. Input material: peripheral blood. The source of these receptors is an elderly man with active or convalescent COVID-19.

This sequence joins TRBV12-5 and TRBJ2-1; 8 bases match TRBD2. The CDR3 sequence is 15 residues long. Germline assignment: CDR1 LGHNT and CDR2 FRNRAP. V shed 6 bases and J 7 bases; nucleotides not matched to a gene: 11. The CDR3 protein is CASGLAGTFVNEQFF. CDR3 sequence (DNA): TGTGCTAGTGGCTTAGCGGGGACGTTCGTAAATGAGCAGTTCTTC.

The chain links TRBV6-5 to TRBJ1-2; no definite D call. Trimming removed 8 bases at V and 1 base at J, with 11 bases between. CDR1 is MNHEY and CDR2 is SVGAGI in the germline V gene. The CDR3 is made up of 13 amino acids. CDR3 DNA sequence: TGTGCCAGCGGGGAGCCCCTTAACTATGGCTACACCTTC. This encodes CASGEPLNYGYTF.

The chain carries TRBV6-4 and TRBJ2-7; D may be TRBD1 (5 bases). The CDR3 length is 15 residues. Deletions cut 0 bases from V and 8 bases from J, with 17 bases between. In germline, CDR1 is MRHNA, CDR2 SNTAGT. CDR3 sequence (DNA): TGTGCCAGCAGTGACTCGAAGGGCAGGGTAAGTAAGCAGTACTTC. It yields the protein CASSDSKGRVSKQYF.

Only one count was recorded for this clone. This chain connects TRBV6-6 to TRBJ2-7; D unclear. The CDR3 sequence is 14 residues long. The V gene lost 6 bases and the J gene lost 0 bases, with 12 bases spanning the gap. Germline V gives CDR1 MNHNY, CDR2 SVGAGI (reference sequence). The CDR3 is CASSLPGSSYEQYF. The CDR3 bases are TGTGCCAGCAGCCTCCCGGGTTCCTCCTACGAGCAGTACTTC.

The chain links TRBV23-1 to TRBJ2-3, with D possibly matching TRBD2 (7 bases). TRBV23-1 is treated as an ORF (open reading frame) with a function not yet certain. With 2 bases removed from V and 3 bases from J, the gap between germline ends came to 24 bases. This CDR3 region has 19 residues. CDR3 nucleotide sequence: TGCGCCAGCAGTCAAAGGGCGGCCGGGGGGCCTGGGAGAACAGATACGCAGTATTTT. It encodes CASSQRAAGGPGRTDTQYF.

This chain joins TRBV29-1 and TRBJ1-2; 9 bases line up with TRBD1. V gave up 6 bases and J gave up 6 bases; unmatched junction bases: 2. CDR3 length: 11 residues. From germline, CDR1 is SQVTM and CDR2 ANQGSEA. The CDR3 DNA sequence: TGCAGCGTGGGGACAGGGAATGGCTACACCTTC. Translation: CSVGTGNGYTF. The complete variable domain, with remaining parts taken from reference TRBV29-1 and TRBJ1-2, reads SAVISQKPSRDICQRGTSLTIQCQVDSQVTMMFWYRQQPGQSLTLIATANQGSEATYESGFVIDKFPISRPNLTFSTLTVSNMSPEDSSIYLCSVGTGNGYTFGSGTRLTVV.

The rearrangement links TRBV5-8 to TRBJ2-1, with 10 bases aligning to TRBD1. J was trimmed by 4 bases and V by 4 bases; bases with no gene match: 5. Looked up from germline, CDR1 is SGHTS and CDR2 is YDEGEE. The CDR3 has 15 amino acids. The CDR3 sequence: CASSRGQGRYNEQFF. In nucleotides, the CDR3 is TGTGCCAGCAGCCGGGGACAGGGGCGTTACAATGAGCAGTTCTTC.

This chain connects TRBV9 to TRBJ1-6; perhaps TRBD1 as D (5 bases). The V and J ends lost 4 bases and 10 bases respectively, with 15 bases between them. CDR1 is SGDLS, CDR2 YYNGEE, per germline. This CDR3 spans 14 amino acids. CDR3: CASSKRGGQSPLHF. CDR3 sequence (DNA): TGTGCCAGCAGCAAGCGCGGGGGTCAGTCACCCCTCCACTTT.

The chain couples TRBV7-2 to TRBJ1-3; tentatively, D is TRBD1 (6 bases). The CDR3 sequence is 17 residues long. Germline V gives CDR1 SGHTA, CDR2 FQGNSA. V lost 0 bases and J 3 bases, leaving 15 bases between the germline ends. The CDR3 DNA reads TGTGCCAGCAGCTTAGCGTGGGGGCAGGGCGGTGGAAACACCATATATTTT. Amino acids: CASSLAWGQGGGNTIYF.

The genes are TRBV24-1 and TRBJ2-1, with 9 bases that match TRBD1. The CDR3 totals 13 residues. Germline V gene lookup returns CDR1 KGHDR and CDR2 SFDVKD. V was pared by 2 bases and J by 9 bases, with 1 base of the junction left unmatched. The CDR3 loop reads CATSDSGQGEQFF. The DNA of the CDR3 is TGTGCCACCAGTGATTCGGGACAGGGTGAGCAGTTCTTC.

The V and J genes are TRBV2 and TRBJ1-4, with D possibly matching TRBD1 (5 bases). The CDR3 runs to 14 residues. Trimming pared 5 bases from V and 4 bases from J, leaving 11 bases between. CDR1 SNHLY and CDR2 FYNNEI come from the germline V gene. CDR3 coding DNA: TGTGCCAGCAGTCCCTCGGGGGGTAATGAAAAACTGTTTTTT. It is translated as CASSPSGGNEKLFF.

The sample holds a few counts of this clone. The rearrangement joins TRBV30 to TRBJ2-1; 7 positions match TRBD1. This CDR3 region has 15 residues. Per the germline V gene, CDR1 is GTSNPN and CDR2 is SVGIG (reference sequence). The V gene end was trimmed by 4 bases and the J gene end by 6 bases; junction bases not matched to a gene: 12. The CDR3 protein is CAWNPGQNFRNEQFF. CDR3 DNA sequence: TGTGCCTGGAACCCGGGACAGAACTTTCGCAATGAGCAGTTCTTC.

J is TRBJ2-1 and V is TRBV5-1, with TRBD2 identical over 11 bases. Unmatched junction bases numbered 10, after V lost 4 bases and J lost 7 bases. This CDR3 is built from 16 residues. Germline loops: CDR1 SGHRS, CDR2 YFSETQ. This CDR3 is CASSPSGSSGGNEQFF. CDR3 sequence (DNA): TGCGCCAGCAGCCCCTCCGGATCTAGCGGGGGGAATGAGCAGTTCTTC.

This clone was detected only once. This chain joins TRBV20-1 and TRBJ2-7; 15 nucleotides align to TRBD2. The CDR3 spans 19 residues. From germline, CDR1 is DFQATT and CDR2 SNEGSKA (reference sequence). The V gene end was trimmed by 6 bases and the J gene end by 5 bases; junction bases not matched to a gene: 20. The CDR3 sequence: CSASAGLPWGLAGGDEQYF. In DNA, the CDR3 is TGCAGTGCCAGTGCGGGACTCCCCTGGGGACTAGCGGGAGGAGACGAGCAGTACTTC.

CDR3 loop: CASSRPAGLAGDQRYNEQFF. CDR3 bases: TGTGCCAGTAGTAGGCCCGCGGGACTAGCGGGAGACCAGCGATACAATGAGCAGTTCTTC. The gene calls are TRBV19 and TRBJ2-1, with 14 bases that match TRBD2. The ends lost 4 bases at V and 4 bases at J; junction bases unmatched: 15. CDR1 is LNHDA and CDR2 is SQIVND in the germline V gene (reference sequence). The CDR3 loop spans 20 amino acids. The whole variable domain, remainder taken from reference TRBV19 and TRBJ2-1, is DGGITQSPKYLFRKEGQNVTLSCEQNLNHDAMYWYRQDPGQGLRLIYYSQIVNDFQKGDIAEGYSVSREKKESFPLTVTSAQKNPTAFYLCASSRPAGLAGDQRYNEQFFGPGTRLTVL.

The chain carries TRBV7-8 and TRBJ2-1; maybe TRBD1 (6 bases). Deletions cut 2 bases from V and 10 bases from J, with 15 bases between. The CDR3 extends over 14 amino acids. Germline V gene data show CDR1 as SGHVS and CDR2 as FQNEAQ. DNA of the CDR3: TGTGCCAGCAGCTTACTAACACAGGGATACGAGCAGTTCTTC. Translated: CASSLLTQGYEQFF.

This clone was seen just once. This chain uses TRBV7-2 with TRBJ2-2; no definite D call. Germline values: CDR1 SGHTA, CDR2 FQGNSA. The V and J ends lost 2 bases and 4 bases respectively, with 5 bases between them. CDR3 size: 13 residues. DNA of the CDR3: TGTGCCAGCAGCTTATCAGGCACCGGGGAGCTGTTTTTT. It is translated as CASSLSGTGELFF.

CDR3 sequence (DNA): TGCAGCGTTTTGAGACAGGGCAGCTCCTACGAGCAGTACTTC. Protein sequence: CSVLRQGSSYEQYF. This sequence joins TRBV29-1 and TRBJ2-7; TRBD1 agrees at 7 bases. The ends lost 5 bases at V and 0 bases at J; junction bases unmatched: 7. This CDR3 spans 14 amino acids. Germline V gene data show CDR1 as SQVTM and CDR2 as ANQGSEA.

This clone was picked up a small number of times. The V call is TRBV30, the J call TRBJ2-7, with TRBD1 matching over 7 bases. J was trimmed by 3 bases and V by 1 base; bases with no gene match: 6. Germline V gene data show CDR1 as GTSNPN and CDR2 as SVGIG (reference sequence). This CDR3 has 14 residues. The CDR3 bases are TGTGCCTGGAGTGCCGGGACAGAGGTCTACGAGCAGTACTTC. Translating gives CAWSAGTEVYEQYF.

This chain joins TRBV30 and TRBJ1-2, with 11 bases lining up with TRBD1. Germline CDR1 GTSNPN, CDR2 SVGIG (reference sequence). There are 18 residues in the CDR3. V trimming: 2 bases; J trimming: 2 bases; junction bases outside the gene matches: 13. The CDR3 DNA is TGTGCCTGGAGTCCTCACCGGTGGGGACAGGGGGGAAACTATGGCTACACCTTC. Its protein product is CAWSPHRWGQGGNYGYTF.

V usage is TRBV3-1 (or the pseudogene TRBV3-2) and J usage is TRBJ2-3; the match to TRBD2 covers 12 bases. There are 15 residues in the CDR3. After removal of 4 bases from V and 2 bases from J, the junction contained 1 base not matched to a gene. CDR1 is LGHDT, CDR2 YNNKEL, per germline (reference sequence). The chain's CDR3 is CASSPSGGATDTQYF. The CDR3 DNA follows: TGTGCCAGCAGCCCTAGCGGGGGGGCCACAGATACGCAGTATTTT.

The chain has TRBV4-3 and TRBJ1-6, with 9 positions matching TRBD1. CDR3 size: 17 residues. After removal of 0 bases from V and 4 bases from J, the junction contained 4 bases not matched to a gene. CDR1 LGHNA and CDR2 YSLEER come from the germline V gene. CDR3: CASSQDLGTGYNSPLHF. The CDR3 bases are TGCGCCAGCAGCCAAGATCTAGGGACAGGGTATAATTCACCCCTCCACTTT.

V usage is TRBV28 and J usage is TRBJ1-2; D is unresolved. Germline CDR1 and CDR2: MDHEN and SYDVKM. The CDR3 covers 14 residues. Trimming took 2 bases from V and 4 from J, leaving 11 bases between them. CDR3 nucleotide sequence: TGTGCCAGCAGTTTAGAGGCATCAGTCTATGGCTACACCTTC. The encoded protein is CASSLEASVYGYTF.

V gene TRBV4-2 combines with J gene TRBJ2-7; D remains ambiguous. CDR1 and CDR2 from the germline V gene are LGHNA and YNFKEQ. Trimming took 0 bases from V and 2 from J, leaving 8 bases between them. This CDR3 contains 14 residues. This chain's CDR3 is CASSQDFFPYEQYF. The CDR3 nucleotides are TGTGCCAGCAGCCAAGATTTCTTTCCCTACGAGCAGTACTTC.

V gene TRBV14 combines with J gene TRBJ1-1, with D perhaps matching TRBD1 (5 bases). Per the germline V gene, CDR1 is SGHDN and CDR2 is FVKESK. The V end was cut by 4 bases, the J end by 3 bases, with 9 bases between. The CDR3 covers 13 residues. DNA of the CDR3: TGTGCCAGCAGCCCTTGGGGGGACACTGAAGCTTTCTTT. Translation: CASSPWGDTEAFF.

This chain joins TRBV14 and TRBJ2-3, with 7 bases aligning to TRBD2. Germline V lookup: CDR1 SGHDN, CDR2 FVKESK. The CDR3 length is 16 residues. J lost 0 bases, V lost 4 bases, and 7 bases had no gene match. CDR3 DNA: TGTGCCAGCAGCCCTCTAATACTAGCGAGCACAGATACGCAGTATTTT. Protein: CASSPLILASTDTQYF.

The CDR3 here is CASSEAGSGGYTF. In DNA form, the CDR3 reads TGTGCCAGCAGTGAAGCAGGGTCAGGGGGCTACACCTTC. The genes are TRBV25-1 and TRBJ1-2; D perhaps matches TRBD1 (5 bases). V lost 2 bases to trimming and J lost 8 bases, with 12 bases between them. Germline V lookup: CDR1 MGHDK, CDR2 SYGVNS. This CDR3 is 13 amino acids long.